This TCR beta chain was retrieved from a study of cytomegalovirus exposure and HLA in healthy donors. Points from the study as a whole: Data from an earlier analysis indicated that most TCR beta V segments were productive either about 90% or about 30% of the time.

Germline V gene lookup returns CDR1 SNHLY and CDR2 FYNNEI. V lost 3 bases, J lost 0 bases, and 12 bases lay in between. The CDR3 extends over 15 amino acids. A multiplex PCR was run with 60 Vbeta primers and 13 Jbeta primers. Some clones are missing from TCRdb's copy, which holds only in-frame ones; the method was immunoSEQ multiplex PCR. The sample carries more than 90,000 clones, 60% to 80% recorded once. Note on this clone: Its specificity is unknown.

The chain employs TRBV2 and TRBJ2-7; D perhaps matches TRBD1 (5 bases). The sequence derives from a man aged 50 to 59 in good health and CMV-seropositive. Sequenced input: PBMCs. The DNA for the CDR3 is TGTGCCAGCAGTGAGGGGCGTTGGAGCTCCTACGAGCAGTACTTC. This translates into CASSEGRWSSYEQYF.